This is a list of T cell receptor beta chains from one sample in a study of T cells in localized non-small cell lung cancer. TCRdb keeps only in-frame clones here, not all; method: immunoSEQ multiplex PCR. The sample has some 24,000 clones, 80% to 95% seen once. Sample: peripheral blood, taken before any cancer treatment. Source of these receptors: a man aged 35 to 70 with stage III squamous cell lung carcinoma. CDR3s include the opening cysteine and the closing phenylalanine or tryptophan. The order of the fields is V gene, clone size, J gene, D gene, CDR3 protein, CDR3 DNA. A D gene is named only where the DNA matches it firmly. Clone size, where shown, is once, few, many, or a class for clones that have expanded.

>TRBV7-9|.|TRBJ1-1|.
CASSLAGTTEAFF
TGTGCCAGCAGCTTAGCAGGGACGACTGAAGCTTTCTTT
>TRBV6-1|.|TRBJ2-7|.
CASSVSGAYEQYF
TGTGCCAGCAGTGTCTCGGGGGCCTACGAGCAGTACTTC
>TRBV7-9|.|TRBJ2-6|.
CASWGGANVLTF
TGTGCCAGCTGGGGCGGGGCCAACGTCCTGACTTTC
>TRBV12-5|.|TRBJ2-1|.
CASGLSGQSQFF
TGTGCTAGTGGTTTGAGCGGTCAGTCGCAGTTCTTC
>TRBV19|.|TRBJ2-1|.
CASSGSPYNEQFF
TGTGCCAGTAGCGGGAGCCCCTACAATGAGCAGTTCTTC
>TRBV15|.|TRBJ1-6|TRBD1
CATSMDRGVEALHF
TGTGCCACCAGCATGGACAGGGGGGTCGAAGCCCTCCACTTT
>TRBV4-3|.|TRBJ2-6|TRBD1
CASSQDERGPGANVLTF
TGCGCCAGCAGCCAAGATGAAAGGGGGCCAGGGGCCAACGTCCTGACTTTC
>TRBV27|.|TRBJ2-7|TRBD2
CASSFSGGRYEQYF
TGTGCCAGCAGTTTTTCGGGGGGACGGTACGAGCAGTACTTC
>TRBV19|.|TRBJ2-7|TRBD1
CASSMGGTGPYEQYF
TGTGCCAGTAGTATGGGCGGGACAGGACCCTACGAGCAGTACTTC
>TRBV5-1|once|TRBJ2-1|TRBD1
CASSYTGDGEQFF
TGCGCCAGCAGCTATACAGGGGATGGCGAGCAGTTCTTC
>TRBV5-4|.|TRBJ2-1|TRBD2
CASSSPGLPSNEQFF
TGTGCCAGCAGCTCCCCGGGACTACCCTCCAATGAGCAGTTCTTC
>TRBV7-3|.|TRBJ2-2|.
CASSSRASNTGELFF
TGTGCCAGCAGCTCCCGGGCCTCGAACACCGGGGAGCTGTTTTTT
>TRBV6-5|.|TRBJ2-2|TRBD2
CASSHWTSGGTGELFF
TGTGCCAGCAGTCACTGGACTAGCGGGGGCACCGGGGAGCTGTTTTTT
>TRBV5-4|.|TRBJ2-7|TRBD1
CASSSGQGSSYEQYF
TGTGCCAGCAGCTCGGGACAGGGGTCCTCCTACGAGCAGTACTTC
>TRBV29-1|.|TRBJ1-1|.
CSVEPNPNTEAFF
TGCAGCGTTGAGCCCAACCCCAATACTGAAGCTTTCTTT
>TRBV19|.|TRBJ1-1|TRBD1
CASSNDRGTEAFF
TGTGCCAGTAGTAACGACAGGGGCACTGAAGCTTTCTTT
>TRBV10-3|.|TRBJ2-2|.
CAIRAPGGELFF
TGTGCCATCCGGGCCCCGGGGGGGGAGCTGTTTTTT
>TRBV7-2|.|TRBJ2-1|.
CASSLTPGTHNEQFF
TGTGCCAGCAGCTTGACGCCCGGGACTCACAATGAGCAGTTCTTC
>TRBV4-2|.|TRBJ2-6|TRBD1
CASASGTGLSGANVLTF
TGTGCCAGCGCTTCCGGGACAGGGCTCTCTGGGGCCAACGTCCTGACTTTC
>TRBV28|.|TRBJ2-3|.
CASSLSAFSSGGRDTQYF
TGTGCCAGCAGTTTATCGGCCTTTAGTTCGGGGGGCCGGGATACGCAGTATTTT
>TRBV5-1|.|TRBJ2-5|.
CASSTSAGETQYF
TGCGCCAGCAGCACCTCCGCGGGAGAGACCCAGTACTTC
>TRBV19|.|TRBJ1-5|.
CASSIQPREPQHF
TGTGCCAGTAGTATTCAGCCGAGGGAGCCCCAGCATTTT
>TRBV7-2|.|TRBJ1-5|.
CASSLVWQINQPQHF
TGTGCCAGCAGCTTAGTGTGGCAGATTAATCAGCCCCAGCATTTT
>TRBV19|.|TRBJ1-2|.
CASSIAGGYGYTF
TGTGCCAGTAGTATAGCTGGGGGATATGGCTACACCTTC
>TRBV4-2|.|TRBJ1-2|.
CASSQEQGTYGYTF
TGTGCCAGCAGCCAAGAGCAGGGGACCTATGGCTACACCTTC
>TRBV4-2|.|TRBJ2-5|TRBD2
CASSPTSGETQYF
TGTGCCAGCAGCCCGACTAGCGGAGAGACCCAGTACTTC
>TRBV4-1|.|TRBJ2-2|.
CASSQDSERTPGELFF
TGCGCCAGCAGCCAAGATAGTGAACGCACCCCCGGGGAGCTGTTTTTT
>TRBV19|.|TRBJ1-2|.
CASTRGTSGYTF
TGTGCCAGTACCCGCGGGACCAGTGGCTACACCTTC
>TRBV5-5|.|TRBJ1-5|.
CVRRADQPQHF
TGTGTACGGAGGGCCGATCAGCCCCAGCATTTT
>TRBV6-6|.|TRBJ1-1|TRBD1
CASSAGTGGVNTEAFF
TGTGCCAGCAGCGCCGGGACAGGGGGAGTGAACACTGAAGCTTTCTTT
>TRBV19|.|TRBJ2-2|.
CASSFLGYTGELFF
TGTGCCAGTAGTTTCCTAGGGTACACCGGGGAGCTGTTTTTT
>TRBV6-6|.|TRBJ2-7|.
CASSYRETYEQYF
TGTGCCAGCAGTTACCGGGAAACCTACGAGCAGTACTTC
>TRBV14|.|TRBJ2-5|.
CASSPQGGETQYF
TGTGCCAGCAGCCCCCAGGGTGGGGAGACCCAGTACTTC
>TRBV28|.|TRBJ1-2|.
CACGDGRNYSYTF
TGTGCCTGCGGGGATGGTCGAAACTATAGCTACACCTTC
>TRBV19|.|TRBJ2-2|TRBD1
CASRGQGIVAGELFF
TGTGCCTCGAGGGGACAGGGGATAGTAGCCGGGGAGCTGTTTTTT
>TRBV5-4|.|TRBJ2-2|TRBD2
CASSFRAGVAGELFF
TGTGCCAGCAGCTTTAGAGCGGGAGTGGCCGGGGAGCTGTTTTTT
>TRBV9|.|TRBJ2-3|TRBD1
CASSVGQGSDTQYF
TGTGCCAGCAGCGTAGGACAGGGATCAGATACGCAGTATTTT
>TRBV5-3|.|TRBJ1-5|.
CARSLDRIGQPQHF
TGTGCCAGAAGCCTCGACAGGATCGGGCAGCCCCAGCATTTT
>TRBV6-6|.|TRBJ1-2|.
CASRGTQASWGYTF
TGTGCCAGCAGGGGGACGCAGGCTTCTTGGGGCTACACCTTC
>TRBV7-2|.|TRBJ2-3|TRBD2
CASSLLAGPTDTQYF
TGTGCCAGCAGCTTACTAGCGGGACCGACAGATACGCAGTATTTT
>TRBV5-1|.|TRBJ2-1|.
CASSLEGLATSYNEQFF
TGCGCCAGCAGCTTGGAAGGGCTAGCGACCTCCTACAATGAGCAGTTCTTC
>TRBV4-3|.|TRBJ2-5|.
CASSQRESQETQYF
TGCGCCAGCAGCCAAAGGGAGAGCCAAGAGACCCAGTACTTC
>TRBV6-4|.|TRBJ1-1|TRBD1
CASRRQGGEAFF
TGTGCCAGCAGGAGACAGGGTGGCGAAGCTTTCTTT
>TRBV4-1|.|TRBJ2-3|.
CASSQEPSSRGDTQYF
TGCGCCAGCAGCCAAGAACCTAGCTCGAGAGGGGATACGCAGTATTTT
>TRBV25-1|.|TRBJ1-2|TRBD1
CASGQGDGYTF
TGTGCCAGCGGACAGGGTGATGGCTACACCTTC
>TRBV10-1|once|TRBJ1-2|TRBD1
CASISAQGARYGYTF
TGCGCCAGCATTTCCGCACAGGGGGCGAGGTATGGCTACACCTTC
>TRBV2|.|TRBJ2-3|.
CASSGRDTDTQYF
TGTGCCAGCAGTGGCAGGGACACAGATACGCAGTATTTT
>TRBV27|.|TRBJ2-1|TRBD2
CASSHGREGEQFF
TGTGCCAGCAGTCACGGGCGGGAGGGAGAGCAGTTCTTC